The sequence of this T cell receptor (beta chain) was determined in a study of T cells in Graves' hyperthyroidism and ophthalmopathy. Points from the study as a whole: Most thyroid clonotypes expanded above 0.001 appeared in blood too.

The table lists this clonotype with a few counts. The antigen is undetermined. Regions amplified from RNA transcripts were the TCR beta CDR3 regions. With the HTBI primer set, the TCR CDR3 went through a first round of RT-PCR. TCRdb re-called the multiplex PCR reads with MiXCR, one entry per CDR3 protein. The repertoire holds some 250,000 distinct CDR3 sequences, with around 15% as singletons. This CDR3 has 14 residues. V gave up 0 bases and J gave up 3 bases, with 9 bases separating them. Per germline, CDR1 ENHRY and CDR2 SYGVKD. Patients were aged 18 to 65, had disease duration under 2 months, and had newly diagnosed hyperthyroidism. Lactation, pregnancy, other autoimmune disease or uncontrolled infection excluded patients.

The chain is built from TRBV10-3 and TRBJ2-7, with a weak D call TRBD2 (5 bases). Sequencing was performed on blood. This receptor was obtained from a woman aged 45 to 65 with Graves' hyperthyroidism that later progressed to Graves' ophthalmopathy. This chain's CDR3 is CAISESRASYEQYF. CDR3 DNA sequence: TGTGCCATCAGTGAGTCGCGGGCCAGCTACGAGCAGTACTTC.